This T cell receptor (beta chain) was identified in a study of T cells after yellow fever vaccination. Via MiXCR, TCRdb re-called the 5' RACE reads, giving one row per CDR3 protein. The table shows over 250,000 distinct CDR3 sequences, with around 5.3% occurring only once. This clonotype has only a few counts. V was clipped by 6 bases and J by 6 bases, with 21 bases between them. CDR3 length: 16 amino acids. Germline V gene lookup returns CDR1 MGHRA and CDR2 YSYEKL. The source is a man between 18 and 29 years old who received the YFV17D yellow fever vaccine. The chain uses TRBV4-1 and TRBJ2-1, with TRBD2 as a possible D gene (6 bases). The sequenced sample was CD4+ T cells sorted from PBMCs, obtained on the day of the yellow fever booster vaccination. CDR3: CASRPDRGGRVNEQFF. The CDR3 DNA is TGCGCCAGCAGACCGGATCGGGGAGGACGGGTCAATGAGCAGTTCTTC.